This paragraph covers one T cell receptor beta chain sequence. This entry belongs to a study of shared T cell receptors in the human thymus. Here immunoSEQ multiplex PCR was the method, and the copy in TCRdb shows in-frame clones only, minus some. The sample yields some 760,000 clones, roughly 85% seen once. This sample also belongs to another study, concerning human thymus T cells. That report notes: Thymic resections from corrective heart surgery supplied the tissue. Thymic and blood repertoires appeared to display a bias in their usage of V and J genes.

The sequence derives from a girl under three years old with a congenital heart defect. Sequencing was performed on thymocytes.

CDR3 DNA sequence: TGTGCCAGCAGTTACTCGTCTCCCTCGGCCTACGAGCAGTACTTC. Amino acids: CASSYSSPSAYEQYF. V and J are TRBV6-5 and TRBJ2-7; D call uncertain. This CDR3 comprises 15 residues. V was cut by 0 bases and J by 2 bases, with 11 bases left in between. The V gene's germline CDR1 is MNHEY and CDR2 SVGAGI.